The rows below give T cell receptor beta chains drawn from one sample of a study of spatial heterogeneity in lung cancer. MiXCR was run by TCRdb on the 5' RACE reads, yielding one entry per CDR3 protein. The data show 2,500 to 3,500 distinct CDR3 sequences, 4.5% seen once. The sequencing used lung tumor tissue, collected at surgery. These receptors were obtained from a female donor with early-stage non-small cell lung cancer. Both conserved end residues are part of each CDR3. Each record gives: D gene, V gene, CDR3 length, J gene, clone size, CDR3 protein, CDR3 DNA. A D gene is named only where the DNA matches it firmly. The listing skips clone size in some rows; elsewhere it reads once, few, many or a size class.

D gene: .
V gene: TRBV7-2
CDR3 length: 16
J gene: TRBJ2-2
clone size: few
CDR3 protein: CASSMRGPSNTGELFF
CDR3 DNA: TGTGCCAGCAGCATGAGGGGACCATCGAACACCGGGGAGCTGTTTTTT

D gene: TRBD1
V gene: TRBV5-6
CDR3 length: 15
J gene: TRBJ2-2
clone size: medium-sized
CDR3 protein: CASSPQTGHTGELFF
CDR3 DNA: TGTGCCAGCAGCCCCCAGACAGGGCACACCGGGGAGCTGTTTTTT

D gene: TRBD1
V gene: TRBV5-6
CDR3 length: 15
J gene: TRBJ2-7
clone size: .
CDR3 protein: CASSLAGQGLEEQYF
CDR3 DNA: TGTGCCAGCAGCTTGGCTGGACAGGGTTTAGAAGAGCAGTACTTC

D gene: .
V gene: TRBV20-1
CDR3 length: 12
J gene: TRBJ2-7
clone size: medium-sized
CDR3 protein: CSAQLGAHEQYF
CDR3 DNA: TGCAGTGCCCAACTAGGCGCCCACGAGCAGTACTTC

D gene: TRBD2
V gene: TRBV7-2
CDR3 length: 15
J gene: TRBJ2-7
clone size: large
CDR3 protein: CASSFQASGSYEQYF
CDR3 DNA: TGTGCCAGCAGCTTTCAGGCTAGCGGTTCCTACGAGCAGTACTTC

D gene: .
V gene: TRBV2
CDR3 length: 15
J gene: TRBJ2-1
clone size: medium-sized
CDR3 protein: CASIQGSLLYNEQFF
CDR3 DNA: TGTGCCAGCATACAAGGGAGTCTACTCTACAATGAGCAGTTCTTC

D gene: .
V gene: TRBV20-1
CDR3 length: 15
J gene: TRBJ1-5
clone size: medium-sized
CDR3 protein: CSARDRVGLNQPQHF
CDR3 DNA: TGCAGTGCTAGAGATAGGGTCGGCCTGAATCAGCCCCAGCATTTT

D gene: TRBD1
V gene: TRBV3-1
CDR3 length: 14
J gene: TRBJ1-2
clone size: many
CDR3 protein: CASSQDGTARGYTF
CDR3 DNA: TGTGCCAGCAGCCAAGATGGGACAGCCAGGGGCTACACCTTC

D gene: .
V gene: TRBV12-3/TRBV12-4
CDR3 length: 13
J gene: TRBJ2-6
clone size: .
CDR3 protein: CERKVSGANVLTF
CDR3 DNA: TGTGAAAGAAAGGTCTCTGGGGCCAACGTCCTGACTTTC

D gene: .
V gene: TRBV28
CDR3 length: 15
J gene: TRBJ2-2
clone size: medium-sized
CDR3 protein: CASSPLVENTGELFF
CDR3 DNA: TGTGCCAGCAGTCCGCTGGTGGAGAACACCGGGGAGCTGTTTTTT

D gene: .
V gene: TRBV4-2
CDR3 length: 15
J gene: TRBJ1-1
clone size: large
CDR3 protein: CASNPSLRGAYEAFF
CDR3 DNA: TGTGCCAGCAATCCCAGCCTAAGGGGTGCCTATGAAGCTTTCTTT

D gene: TRBD1
V gene: TRBV20-1
CDR3 length: 14
J gene: TRBJ1-5
clone size: medium-sized
CDR3 protein: CSARTYRGNQPQHF
CDR3 DNA: TGCAGTGCTAGAACTTACAGGGGAAATCAGCCCCAGCATTTT

D gene: TRBD1
V gene: TRBV18
CDR3 length: 14
J gene: TRBJ1-6
clone size: medium-sized
CDR3 protein: CASSPGTDYSPLHF
CDR3 DNA: TGTGCCAGCTCACCCGGGACAGACTATTCACCCCTCCACTTT